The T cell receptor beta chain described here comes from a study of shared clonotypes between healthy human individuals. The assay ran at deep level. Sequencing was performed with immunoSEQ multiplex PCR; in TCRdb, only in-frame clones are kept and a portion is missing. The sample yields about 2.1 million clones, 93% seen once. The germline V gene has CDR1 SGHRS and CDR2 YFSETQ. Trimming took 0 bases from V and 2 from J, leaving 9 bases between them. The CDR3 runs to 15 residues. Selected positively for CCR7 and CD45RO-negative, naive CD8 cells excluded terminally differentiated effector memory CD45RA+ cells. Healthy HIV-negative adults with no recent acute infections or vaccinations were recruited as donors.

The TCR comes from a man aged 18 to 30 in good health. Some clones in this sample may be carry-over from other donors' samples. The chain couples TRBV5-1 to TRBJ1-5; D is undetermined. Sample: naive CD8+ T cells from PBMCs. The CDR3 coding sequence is TGCGCCAGCAGCTTGGCCGGCAGCCGCAATCAGCCCCAGCATTTT. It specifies CASSLAGSRNQPQHF. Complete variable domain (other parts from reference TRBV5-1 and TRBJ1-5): KAGVTQTPRYLIKTRGQQVTLSCSPISGHRSVSWYQQTPGQGLQFLFEYFSETQRNKGNFPGRFSGRQFSNSRSEMNVSTLELGDSALYLCASSLAGSRNQPQHFGDGTRLSIL.